One sample yielded the 26 T cell receptor beta chains listed below, sequenced in a study of human T cells and chemical hapten exposure. The time point here: patch test 3, about 24 weeks after DPC sensitization. Treatment here: therapeutic diphenylcyclopropenone sensitization with weekly scalp DPC. From the RACE reads, TCRdb called clonotypes with MiXCR, one entry per CDR3 protein. This table holds about 97,000 distinct CDR3 sequences, 25% to 35% found once. The sequences come from whole blood, collected in connection with sensitization to the hapten diphenylcyclopropenone (DPC). The receptors stem from a man aged 40-49 years with alopecia areata. Some clones in this sample may be carry-over from other donors' samples.

This clonotype has a handful of counts. The chain couples TRBV12-3 or TRBV12-4 to TRBJ2-3; D is undetermined. V lost 8 bases, J lost 4 bases, and 10 bases lay in between. The CDR3 runs 12 residues. CDR3 bases: TGTGCCAGCTCTTCAAGTTCAGATACGCAGTATTTT. This translates into CASSSSSDTQYF.

This clonotype was seen a single time. This chain links TRBV19 with TRBJ2-1, with D maybe TRBD2 (5 bases). Germline V CDR1 and CDR2: LNHDA, SQIVND (reference sequence). The CDR3 loop spans 13 amino acids. Trimming cost V 2 bases and J 10 bases, with 12 bases left between them. DNA for the CDR3: TGTGCCAGTAGTATAATCGGAGGTTGGGAGCAGTTCTTC. Translation gives CASSIIGGWEQFF.

This clonotype came up a few times. This chain uses TRBV6-5 with TRBJ1-1, with 7 bases that match TRBD1. Germline V gene data show CDR1 as MNHEY and CDR2 as SVGAGI. After removal of 1 base from V and 5 bases from J, the junction contained 1 base not matched to a gene. The CDR3 extends over 13 amino acids. The CDR3: CASSYLQGTEAFF. CDR3 nucleotides: TGTGCCAGCAGTTACTTACAGGGGACTGAAGCTTTCTTT.

This sequence joins TRBV10-3 and TRBJ1-2, with 9 bases identical to TRBD1. This CDR3 comprises 16 residues. Germline V CDR1 and CDR2: ENHRY, SYGVKD. With V trimmed by 0 bases and J by 8 bases, 10 bases remained unmatched. For the CDR3, the DNA is TGTGCCATCAGTGAGTCGGGTGACAGGGGGACCGGCGGCTACACCTTC. This gives the protein CAISESGDRGTGGYTF.

This clonotype was found a few times. J is TRBJ2-3 and V is TRBV28; 9 bases match TRBD2. This CDR3 has 14 amino acids. Germline CDR1 is MDHEN and CDR2 is SYDVKM. V shed 3 bases and J 4 bases; nucleotides not matched to a gene: 2. CDR3 nucleotide sequence: TGTGCCAGCAGTTTGTGGACTAGCGCAGATACGCAGTATTTT. This codes for CASSLWTSADTQYF.

Details on this clonotype: A much bigger clone sits one base away, suggesting this may be a read error. This rearrangement joins TRBV28 to TRBJ2-1, with D unresolved. In germline, CDR1 is MDHEN, CDR2 SYDVKM. The V gene lost 4 bases and the J gene lost 6 bases, with 4 bases spanning the gap. The CDR3 loop spans 11 amino acids. CDR3 region: CASSSGNEQFF. The CDR3 coding sequence is TGTGCCAGCAGTTCCGGCAATGAGCAGTTCTTC.

This clonotype was counted only a few times. This chain connects TRBV6-5 to TRBJ1-1; possibly TRBD1 for D (5 bases). The V gene lost 4 bases and the J gene lost 1 base, with 16 bases spanning the gap. Germline assignment: CDR1 MNHEY and CDR2 SVGAGI. The CDR3 is 16 residues long. The DNA of the CDR3 is TGTGCCAGCAGTTCCCCGGGGCTAGGGCCGAACACTGAAGCTTTCTTT. Protein sequence: CASSSPGLGPNTEAFF.

This clonotype came up a few times. J is TRBJ2-2 and V is TRBV28; 7 positions match TRBD2. The germline V gene encodes CDR1 MDHEN and CDR2 SYDVKM. This CDR3 has 14 residues. The V segment lost 6 bases and the J segment 4 bases; nucleotides outside the gene matches: 5. CDR3 sequence (DNA): TGTGCCAGCAGGGGAGCGGGGAGCACCGGGGAGCTGTTTTTT. It is translated as CASRGAGSTGELFF.

This clonotype was seen many times. V usage is TRBV28 and J usage is TRBJ2-7; D is uncertain. Germline V gene lookup returns CDR1 MDHEN and CDR2 SYDVKM. The CDR3 totals 11 residues. Trimming pared 2 bases from V and 4 bases from J, leaving 3 bases between. Here the CDR3 DNA reads TGTGCCAGCAGTTTAAAATACGAGCAGTACTTC. It is translated as CASSLKYEQYF.

The chain links TRBV12-3 or TRBV12-4 to TRBJ2-3, with 7 bases aligning to TRBD1. Germline trimming cut 5 bases from V and 2 bases from J; bases unmatched to any gene: 1. The CDR3 loop spans 13 amino acids. CDR3 in amino acids: CASSGTATDTQYF. The CDR3 DNA reads as TGTGCCAGCAGTGGGACAGCCACAGATACGCAGTATTTT.

V usage is TRBV3-1 and J usage is TRBJ1-1; D may be TRBD1 (6 bases). V lost 4 bases and J lost 1, with 13 bases in between. CDR3 length: 15 residues. The germline CDR1 and CDR2 sequences are LGHDT and YNNKEL (reference sequence). This chain's CDR3 is CASSRGQTPNTEAFF. CDR3 sequence (DNA): TGTGCCAGCAGCCGAGGACAGACACCGAACACTGAAGCTTTCTTT.

With respect to this clonotype: Here the CDR3 omits its conserved ending phenylalanine or tryptophan, so a read error is the likely source. The gene calls are TRBV5-6 and TRBJ2-3, with D perhaps TRBD1 (6 bases). The CDR3 runs 16 residues. Germline V gives CDR1 SGHDT, CDR2 YYEEEE. V was cut by 0 bases and J by 0 bases, with 11 bases left in between. The CDR3 loop is CASSLGWGRSTDTQYL. The DNA for the CDR3 is TGTGCCAGCAGCTTGGGATGGGGGCGGAGCACAGATACGCAGTATTTG.

V is TRBV12-3 or TRBV12-4 and J is TRBJ2-6; TRBD1 or TRBD2 may be the D gene (5 bases each). The CDR3 is 16 residues long. V shed 7 bases and J shed 4 bases, with 17 bases lying between them. The CDR3, as DNA: TGTGCCAGCACCTTCTTTGCAGGGACCGGGGCCAACGTCCTGACTTTC. It translates to CASTFFAGTGANVLTF.

This clonotype was detected only a few times. J is TRBJ1-1 and V is TRBV7-6; D gene uncertain. The CDR3 covers 13 residues. Trimming removed 2 bases at V and 7 bases at J, with 11 bases between. Germline values: CDR1 SGHVS, CDR2 FNYEAQ. The CDR3 loop is CASSLLGSGEAFF. CDR3 DNA: TGTGCCAGCAGCTTACTGGGGTCAGGTGAAGCTTTCTTT.

The chain carries TRBV21-1 and TRBJ2-5; TRBD1, the D gene given by the table, was not confirmed from the DNA. TRBV21-1 is a pseudogene locus. The CDR3 runs 14 residues. CDR3 amino acids: CASSITGVGETQYF. Here the CDR3 DNA reads TGTGCCAGCAGCATAACAGGGGTAGGAGAGACCCAGTACTTC.

V and J are TRBV2 and TRBJ1-1; no reliable D call. V was pared by 3 bases and J by 4 bases, with 12 bases between. Germline V gives CDR1 SNHLY, CDR2 FYNNEI. This CDR3 is built from 14 residues. CDR3 nucleotides: TGTGCCAGCAGTGATGACTCGGATGGCACTGAAGCTTTCTTT. Amino acid sequence: CASSDDSDGTEAFF. The variable domain in full, with the rest retrieved from reference TRBV2 and TRBJ1-1, is EPEVTQTPSHQVTQMGQEVILRCVPISNHLYFYWYRQILGQKVEFLVSFYNNEISEKSEIFDDQFSVERPDGSNFTLKIRSTKLEDSAMYFCASSDDSDGTEAFFGQGTRLTVV.

This clonotype has a handful of counts. V gene TRBV7-9 combines with J gene TRBJ2-3; perhaps TRBD1 as D (5 bases). Germline loops: CDR1 SEHNR, CDR2 FQNEAQ (reference sequence). The CDR3 is made up of 19 amino acids. V was trimmed by 3 bases and J by 0 bases, leaving 22 bases between them. CDR3 protein: CASSFPDSVPFSSTDTQYF. CDR3 in DNA: TGTGCCAGCAGCTTCCCCGACAGCGTCCCATTTTCTAGCACAGATACGCAGTATTTT. Full variable domain (remainder filled in from reference TRBV7-9 and TRBJ2-3): DTGVSQNPRHKITKRGQNVTFRCDPISEHNRLYWYRQTLGQGPEFLTYFQNEAQLEKSRLLSDRFSAERPKGSFSTLEIQRTEQGDSAMYLCASSFPDSVPFSSTDTQYFGPGTRLTVL.

The rearrangement joins TRBV5-4 to TRBJ2-1; TRBD2 aligns across 10 bases. J lost 9 bases, V lost 0 bases, and 6 bases had no gene match. From germline, CDR1 is SGHNT and CDR2 YYREEE (reference sequence). The CDR3 loop spans 15 amino acids. The CDR3 nucleotides read TGTGCCAGCAGCTTGGTCTTAGCGGGAGGTTTTGAGCAGTTCTTC. It is translated as CASSLVLAGGFEQFF.

This clonotype has just a few counts. The CDR3 here is CASSQGTSAGETQYF. In DNA, the CDR3 is TGCGCCAGCAGCCAAGGGACTAGCGCAGGAGAGACCCAGTACTTC. The genes are TRBV4-3 and TRBJ2-5, with TRBD2 matching over 9 bases. Trimming cost V 1 base and J 4 bases; bases outside gene matches: 4. CDR1 and CDR2 from the germline V gene are LGHNA and YSLEER. The CDR3 runs 15 residues.

This clonotype was observed many times. This chain links TRBV20-1 with TRBJ2-5, with D possibly being TRBD1 (6 bases). V was pared by 0 bases and J by 5 bases, with 19 bases between. This CDR3 contains 16 residues. Per the germline V gene, CDR1 is DFQATT and CDR2 is SNEGSKA (reference sequence). The CDR3 loop is CSARDPGTPEGETQYF. CDR3 bases: TGCAGTGCTAGAGACCCCGGGACACCTGAGGGGGAGACCCAGTACTTC.

The V call is TRBV20-1, the J call TRBJ2-5, with 10 bases fitting TRBD2. Germline V gene lookup returns CDR1 DFQATT and CDR2 SNEGSKA (reference sequence). J was trimmed by 3 bases and V by 3 bases; bases with no gene match: 7. This CDR3 is 15 amino acids long. The DNA for the CDR3 is TGCAGTGCTAGGCACCTAGGACTAGCGGAAGAGACCCAGTACTTC. Protein: CSARHLGLAEETQYF.

This clonotype was detected only a few times. The V gene is TRBV6-5, the J gene TRBJ2-1; TRBD2 agrees at 7 bases. With 4 bases clipped from V and 9 bases from J, the junction kept 12 bases outside the gene matches. The CDR3 length is 15 residues. Germline CDR1 MNHEY, CDR2 SVGAGI. The chain's CDR3 is CASSSAGHASGEQFF. CDR3 DNA: TGTGCCAGCAGTTCAGCGGGGCACGCAAGTGGTGAGCAGTTCTTC.

This chain's CDR3 is CSVRTSGRTETQYF. CDR3 DNA sequence: TGCAGCGTCCGGACTAGCGGGAGGACTGAGACCCAGTACTTC. The chain joins TRBV29-1 to TRBJ2-5; 14 positions agree with TRBD2. Germline V gene sequence: CDR1 SQVTM, CDR2 ANQGSEA. CDR3 length: 14 residues. The J segment lost 5 bases and the V segment lost 6 bases, leaving 5 bases of the junction unmatched. Based on the CDR3 plus reference TRBV29-1 and TRBJ2-5, the full variable domain is SAVISQKPSRDICQRGTSLTIQCQVDSQVTMMFWYRQQPGQSLTLIATANQGSEATYESGFVIDKFPISRPNLTFSTLTVSNMSPEDSSIYLCSVRTSGRTETQYFGPGTRLLVL.

This clonotype has just a few counts. The J gene is TRBJ2-7, the V gene TRBV10-2; D not certain. V dropped 4 bases and J dropped 4 bases, with 11 bases sitting between them. The CDR3 runs to 13 residues. Germline lookup yields CDR1 WSHSY and CDR2 SAAADI. The CDR3: CASSVFCNYEQYF. In nucleotides, the CDR3 is TGCGCCAGCAGTGTCTTCTGTAATTACGAGCAGTACTTC.

The rearrangement links TRBV6-2 or TRBV6-3 to TRBJ2-1; D is perhaps TRBD2 (5 bases). Trimming shortened V by 5 bases and J by 7 bases, and 12 bases separated the two germline ends. The CDR3 length is 13 residues. The germline V gene encodes CDR1 MNHEY and CDR2 SVGEGT. CDR3 sequence (DNA): TGTGCCAGCAGTCTCACTAGAGTGAATGAGCAGTTCTTC. Amino acid sequence: CASSLTRVNEQFF.

The gene calls are TRBV7-9 and TRBJ2-7; TRBD1 might be the D (6 bases). The germline gives CDR1 SEHNR, CDR2 FQNEAQ (reference sequence). This CDR3 has 13 amino acids. The ends were cut back, 4 bases at V and 4 bases at J, with 11 bases in the middle. This CDR3 reads CASSWGGQYEQYF. CDR3 in DNA: TGTGCCAGCAGCTGGGGTGGACAGTACGAGCAGTACTTC. Together with reference TRBV7-9 and TRBJ2-7, the CDR3 gives the full variable domain: DTGVSQNPRHKITKRGQNVTFRCDPISEHNRLYWYRQTLGQGPEFLTYFQNEAQLEKSRLLSDRFSAERPKGSFSTLEIQRTEQGDSAMYLCASSWGGQYEQYFGPGTRLTVT.